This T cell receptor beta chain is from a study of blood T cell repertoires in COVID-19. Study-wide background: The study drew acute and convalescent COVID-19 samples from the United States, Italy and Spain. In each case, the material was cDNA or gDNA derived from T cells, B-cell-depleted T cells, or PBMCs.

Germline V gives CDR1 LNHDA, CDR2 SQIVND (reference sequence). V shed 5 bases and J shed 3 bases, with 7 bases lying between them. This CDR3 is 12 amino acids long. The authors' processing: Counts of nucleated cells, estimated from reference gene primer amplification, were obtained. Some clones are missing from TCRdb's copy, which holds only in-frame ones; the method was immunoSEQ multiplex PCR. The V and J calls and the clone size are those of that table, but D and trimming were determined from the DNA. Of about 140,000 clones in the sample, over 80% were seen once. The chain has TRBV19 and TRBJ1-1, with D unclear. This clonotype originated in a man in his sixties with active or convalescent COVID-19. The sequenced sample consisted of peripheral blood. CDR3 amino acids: CASSPRDTEAFF. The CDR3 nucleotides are TGTGCCAGTAGTCCAAGAGACACTGAAGCTTTCTTT. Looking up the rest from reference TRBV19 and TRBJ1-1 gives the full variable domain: DGGITQSPKYLFRKEGQNVTLSCEQNLNHDAMYWYRQDPGQGLRLIYYSQIVNDFQKGDIAEGYSVSREKKESFPLTVTSAQKNPTAFYLCASSPRDTEAFFGQGTRLTVV.